These 9 T cell receptor beta chains were sequenced from one sample in a study of early T cells in non-severe SARS-CoV-2 infection. TCRdb processed the 5' RACE reads anew with MiXCR; each CDR3 protein has one entry. The repertoire holds under 85,000 distinct CDR3 sequences, with about an eighth as singletons. This material consisted of whole blood, taken at baseline. The receptors were gathered from an adult who was a healthcare worker with PCR-confirmed SARS-CoV-2 infection or an uninfected control (not recorded which).

This clonotype showed up many times. This chain connects TRBV6-6 to TRBJ1-2; no firm D call. V was trimmed by 4 bases and J by 1 base, leaving 13 bases between them. The CDR3 consists of 15 residues. Germline V gives CDR1 MNHNY, CDR2 SVGAGI (reference sequence). CDR3 amino acids: CASSSPGSLNYGYTF. DNA of the CDR3: TGTGCCAGCAGTTCCCCCGGGAGTCTTAACTATGGCTACACCTTC.

The chain couples TRBV7-6 to TRBJ2-3; no definite D call. CDR1 is SGHVS and CDR2 is FNYEAQ in the germline V gene. The ends were cut back, 2 bases at V and 6 bases at J, with 9 bases in the middle. The CDR3 consists of 13 residues. CDR3 coding DNA: TGTGCCAGCAGCTTACGGAGCTCGGATACGCAGTATTTT. Translated: CASSLRSSDTQYF.

This clonotype was detected only a few times. CDR3 loop: CASSSPGTYGYTF. The CDR3 DNA sequence: TGTGCCAGCAGCTCTCCAGGGACATATGGCTACACCTTC. The chain recombines TRBV7-9 with TRBJ1-2; weak D call: TRBD1 (6 bases). Germline loops: CDR1 SEHNR, CDR2 FQNEAQ (reference sequence). Trimming took 4 bases from V and 5 from J, leaving 11 bases between them. The CDR3 consists of 13 residues.

This clonotype has ten or more counts. The rearrangement links TRBV20-1 to TRBJ2-3; D remains ambiguous. Germline-derived CDR1 and CDR2 are DFQATT and SNEGSKA (reference sequence). This CDR3 has 12 amino acids. CDR3 in amino acids: CSGLGSTDTQYF. Here the CDR3 DNA reads TGCAGCGGGCTAGGGTCCACAGATACGCAGTATTTT.

Many counts were recorded for this clonotype. This chain links TRBV29-1 with TRBJ2-3, with 7 bases identical to TRBD2. Germline CDR1 and CDR2: SQVTM and ANQGSEA. V dropped 5 bases and J dropped 8; count of bases not matched to a gene: 4. This CDR3 has 11 amino acids. The CDR3 DNA is TGCAGCGTTAAACCGGGGGGTACGCAGTATTTT. Translation gives CSVKPGGTQYF.

The gene calls are TRBV12-3 or TRBV12-4 and TRBJ2-2; 13 bases agree with TRBD2. V lost 6 bases and J lost 6; bases outside the gene matches: 7. This CDR3 contains 16 residues. The CDR3 protein is CASRGTSGTWAGELFF. The CDR3 DNA is TGTGCCAGCAGAGGGACTAGCGGGACCTGGGCCGGGGAGCTGTTTTTT.

This clonotype was observed a handful of times. V and J are TRBV5-4 and TRBJ2-3, with D possibly TRBD2 on 7 matching bases. The V end was cut by 0 bases, the J end by 4 bases, with 12 bases between. Germline V lookup: CDR1 SGHNT, CDR2 YYREEE (reference sequence). The CDR3 extends over 15 amino acids. CDR3 in DNA: TGTGCCAGCAGCTTGGAGGGGGGGCGATCAGATACGCAGTATTTT. Protein sequence: CASSLEGGRSDTQYF.

This clonotype was recorded many times. J is TRBJ2-7 and V is TRBV28; 8 nucleotides agree with TRBD1. Germline CDR1 and CDR2: MDHEN and SYDVKM. The CDR3 totals 14 residues. Losses at the gene ends were 5 bases for V and 0 bases for J; bases not matched to a gene: 3. The CDR3 DNA follows: TGTGCCAGCAGTCCAGGGGGCAACTCCTACGAGCAGTACTTC. Translating gives CASSPGGNSYEQYF.

At least ten counts were recorded for this clonotype. The chain recombines TRBV29-1 with TRBJ2-3; 10 bases map to TRBD2. Germline CDR1 is SQVTM and CDR2 is ANQGSEA. This CDR3 comprises 16 residues. The V gene end was trimmed by 7 bases and the J gene end by 2 bases; junction bases not matched to a gene: 12. The CDR3 region has the DNA TGCAGCGCCGGGACTAGCGCCCAAGGGAACACAGATACGCAGTATTTT. It encodes CSAGTSAQGNTDTQYF.